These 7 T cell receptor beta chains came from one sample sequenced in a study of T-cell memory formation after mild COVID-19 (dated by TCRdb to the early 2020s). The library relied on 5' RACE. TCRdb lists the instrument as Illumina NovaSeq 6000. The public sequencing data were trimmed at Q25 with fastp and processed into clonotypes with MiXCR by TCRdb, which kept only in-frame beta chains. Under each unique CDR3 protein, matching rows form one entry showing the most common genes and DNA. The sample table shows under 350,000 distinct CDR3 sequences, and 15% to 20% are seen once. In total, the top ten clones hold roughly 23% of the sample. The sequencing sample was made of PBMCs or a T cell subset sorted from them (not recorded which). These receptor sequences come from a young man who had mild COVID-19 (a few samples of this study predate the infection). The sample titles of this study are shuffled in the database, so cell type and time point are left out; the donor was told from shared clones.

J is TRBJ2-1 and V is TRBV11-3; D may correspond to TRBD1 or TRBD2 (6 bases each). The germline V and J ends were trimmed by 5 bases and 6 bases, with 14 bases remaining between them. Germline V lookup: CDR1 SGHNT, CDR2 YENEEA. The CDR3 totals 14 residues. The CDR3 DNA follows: TGTGCCAGCAGCCTCCGGGGGCCACCCAATGAGCAGTTCTTC. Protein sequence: CASSLRGPPNEQFF.

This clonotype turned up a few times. CDR3 sequence (DNA): TGTGCCAGCAGTATACAGGGGGCGGGAGAGACCCAGTACTTC. This sequence encodes CASSIQGAGETQYF. The chain couples TRBV6-6 to TRBJ2-5; 9 nucleotides match TRBD1. Germline assignment: CDR1 MNHNY and CDR2 SVGAGI (reference sequence). Unmatched junction bases numbered 5, after V lost 5 bases and J lost 4 bases. The CDR3 is 14 amino acids.

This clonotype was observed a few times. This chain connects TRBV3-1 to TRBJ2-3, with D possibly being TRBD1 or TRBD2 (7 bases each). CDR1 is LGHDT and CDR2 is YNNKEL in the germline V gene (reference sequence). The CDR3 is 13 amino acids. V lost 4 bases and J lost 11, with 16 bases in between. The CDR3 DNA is TGTGCCAGCAGCCCAGGGGGACTACAGGAGCAGTATTTT. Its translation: CASSPGGLQEQYF.

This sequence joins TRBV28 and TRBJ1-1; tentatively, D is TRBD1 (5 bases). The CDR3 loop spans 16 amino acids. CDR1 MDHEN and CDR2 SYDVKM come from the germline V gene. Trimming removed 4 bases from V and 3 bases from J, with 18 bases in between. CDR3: CASSSRVFEMDTEAFF. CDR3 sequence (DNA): TGTGCCAGCAGTTCCAGGGTTTTCGAAATGGACACTGAAGCTTTCTTT.

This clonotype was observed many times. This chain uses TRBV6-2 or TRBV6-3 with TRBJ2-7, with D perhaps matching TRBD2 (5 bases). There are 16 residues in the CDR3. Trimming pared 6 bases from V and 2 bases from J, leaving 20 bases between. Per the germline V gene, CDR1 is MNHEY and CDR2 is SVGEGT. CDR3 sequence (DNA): TGTGCCAGCAGCTCCCCCCGAGGGCGAATACCCTACGAGCAGTACGTC. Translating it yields CASSSPRGRIPYEQYV.

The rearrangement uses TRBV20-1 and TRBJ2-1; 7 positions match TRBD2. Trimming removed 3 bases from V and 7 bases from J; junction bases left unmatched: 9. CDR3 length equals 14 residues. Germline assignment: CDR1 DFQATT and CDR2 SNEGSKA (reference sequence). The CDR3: CSASGRTGGNEQFF. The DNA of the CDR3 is TGCAGTGCTAGCGGTCGTACCGGGGGGAATGAGCAGTTCTTC.

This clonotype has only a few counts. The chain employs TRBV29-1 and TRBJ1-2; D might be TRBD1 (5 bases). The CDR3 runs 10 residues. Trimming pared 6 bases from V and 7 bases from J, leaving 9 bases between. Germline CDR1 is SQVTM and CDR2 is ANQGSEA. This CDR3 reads CSVGDTGYTF. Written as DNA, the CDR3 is TGCAGCGTGGGGGATACTGGCTACACCTTC. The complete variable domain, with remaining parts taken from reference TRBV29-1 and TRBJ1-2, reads SAVISQKPSRDICQRGTSLTIQCQVDSQVTMMFWYRQQPGQSLTLIATANQGSEATYESGFVIDKFPISRPNLTFSTLTVSNMSPEDSSIYLCSVGDTGYTFGSGTRLTVV.